Shown below are 22 T cell receptor beta chains from a single sample sequenced in a study of brain T cells in children with intractable seizures (dated by TCRdb to about 2021). Library preparation employed the immunoSEQ multiplex PCR assay. Entries here come from immuneACCESS through TCRdb and include only in-frame sequences with V and J called. Some clones fail to appear in such tables; in the studies checked, an unresolved V gene covers under half of the shortfall, and the cause of the remainder is unknown. This sample comprises about 340,000 clones, over 85% of them detected only once. The top ten hold 5.7% of the sample. The time point label corresponds to: blood from clinic visit 5 months post-surgery; TSC patient then seizure free. The starting material was peripheral blood, obtained 4 to 6 months after surgery. The receptors derive from a boy less than two years old with tuberous sclerosis and intractable seizures.

The chain combines TRBV29-1 with TRBJ1-1, with D possibly matching TRBD1 (5 bases). The CDR3 runs to 15 residues. V was trimmed by 4 bases and J by 5 bases, leaving 20 bases between them. Germline lookup yields CDR1 SQVTM and CDR2 ANQGSEA. The CDR3: CSVAPTSGTGTEAFF. CDR3 DNA: TGCAGCGTTGCCCCAACCTCGGGGACGGGAACTGAAGCTTTCTTT.

This rearrangement joins TRBV9 to TRBJ2-5, with D possibly being TRBD2 (5 bases). CDR3 length: 15 residues. V was shortened by 0 bases and J by 0 bases, with 9 bases between the two germline ends. The germline gives CDR1 SGDLS, CDR2 YYNGEE. CDR3 nucleotide sequence: TGTGCCAGCAGCGTAGAGGGAGTCCACCAAGAGACCCAGTACTTC. It yields the protein CASSVEGVHQETQYF.

V usage is TRBV18 and J usage is TRBJ2-5; D is perhaps TRBD1 (5 bases). The CDR3 consists of 13 residues. Germline V gives CDR1 KGHSH, CDR2 LQKENI. The V end was cut by 3 bases, the J end by 4 bases, with 9 bases between. The CDR3 DNA reads as TGTGCCAGCTCACCCCCTGACAGAGAGACCCAGTACTTC. Residues: CASSPPDRETQYF. Based on the CDR3 plus reference TRBV18 and TRBJ2-5, the full variable domain is NAGVMQNPRHLVRRRGQEARLRCSPMKGHSHVYWYRQLPEEGLKFMVYLQKENIIDESGMPKERFSAEFPKEGPSILRIQQVVRGDSAAYFCASSPPDRETQYFGPGTRLLVL.

A word on this clone: At one end, the junction sequence differs from germline, possibly due to a read error. V usage is TRBV15 and J usage is TRBJ2-5; D remains unclear. Germline V lookup: CDR1 LNHNV, CDR2 YYDKDF (reference sequence). The CDR3 length is 16 residues. Here the CDR3 reads CATSRDVVAAQETQYF. In nucleotides, the CDR3 is TGTGCCACCAGTAGAGACGTGGTGGCAGCACAAGAGACCCAGTACTTC.

This sequence joins TRBV18 and TRBJ2-1; 14 bases map to TRBD2. Losses at the gene ends were 3 bases for V and 0 bases for J; bases not matched to a gene: 10. The CDR3 loop spans 20 amino acids. Per germline, CDR1 KGHSH and CDR2 LQKENI. The CDR3, as DNA: TGTGCCAGCTCACCGCGACTAGCGGGAGGGCGTCAGAGCTCCTACAATGAGCAGTTCTTC. It is translated as CASSPRLAGGRQSSYNEQFF.

The chain links TRBV18 to TRBJ1-2; TRBD1 matches 7 bases. V gave up 3 bases and J gave up 4 bases; unmatched junction bases: 8. Germline lookup yields CDR1 KGHSH and CDR2 LQKENI. This CDR3 spans 15 amino acids. DNA of the CDR3: TGTGCCAGCTCACCCCCAGGACAGGTTTTCTATGGCTACACCTTC. Its protein is CASSPPGQVFYGYTF.

The rearrangement joins TRBV9 to TRBJ2-5; no clear D gene. The V end was cut by 0 bases, the J end by 4 bases, with 13 bases between. The CDR3 extends over 15 amino acids. CDR1 is SGDLS and CDR2 is YYNGEE in the germline V gene. The CDR3 nucleotides read TGTGCCAGCAGCGTAGAAAGTGGACCGGCAGAGACCCAGTACTTC. This gives the protein CASSVESGPAETQYF.

The V and J genes are TRBV20-1 and TRBJ2-5, with D maybe TRBD1 (5 bases). Trimming removed 5 bases at V and 3 bases at J, with 7 bases between. The CDR3 runs 11 residues. Germline V gene data show CDR1 as DFQATT and CDR2 as SNEGSKA (reference sequence). The CDR3 reads CSAGQEETQYF. DNA of the CDR3: TGCAGTGCTGGACAAGAAGAGACCCAGTACTTC.

V gene TRBV5-4 combines with J gene TRBJ2-2, with D perhaps matching TRBD2 (5 bases). This CDR3 has 15 residues. CDR1 and CDR2 from the germline V gene are SGHNT and YYREEE (reference sequence). The V and J ends lost 5 bases and 4 bases respectively, with 15 bases between them. CDR3 DNA: TGTGCCAGCAGGTTCCTGGAGGACGTCACCGGGGAGCTGTTTTTT. Amino acids: CASRFLEDVTGELFF.

This chain links TRBV5-4 with TRBJ1-2; TRBD1 might be the D (6 bases). The CDR3 consists of 13 residues. Trimming cost V 1 base and J 6 bases, with 10 bases left between them. From germline, CDR1 is SGHNT and CDR2 YYREEE (reference sequence). This CDR3 reads CASSLRPGDGYTF. The CDR3 DNA sequence: TGTGCCAGCAGCTTGAGGCCAGGGGATGGCTACACCTTC.

The chain employs TRBV14 and TRBJ2-1; 7 bases fit TRBD2. The germline V gene encodes CDR1 SGHDN and CDR2 FVKESK. V lost 5 bases to trimming and J lost 6 bases; unmatched junction nucleotides: 7. CDR3 size: 14 residues. The CDR3 is CASSWVSGGNEQFF. CDR3 DNA sequence: TGTGCCAGCAGCTGGGTCTCGGGAGGCAATGAGCAGTTCTTC. The full variable domain, its missing parts supplied by reference TRBV14 and TRBJ2-1, is EAGVTQFPSHSVIEKGQTVTLRCDPISGHDNLYWYRRVMGKEIKFLLHFVKESKQDESGMPNNRFLAERTGGTYSTLKVQPAELEDSGVYFCASSWVSGGNEQFFGPGTRLTVL.

The chain joins TRBV6-1 to TRBJ2-1; 8 bases fit TRBD1. The germline V gene encodes CDR1 MNHNS and CDR2 SASEGT. The CDR3 is made up of 16 amino acids. J lost 9 bases, V lost 2 bases, and 12 bases had no gene match. The CDR3 DNA is TGTGCCAGCAGTGAAATTGGCCAGGGGGCTTCTTCTGAGCAGTTCTTC. Translating it yields CASSEIGQGASSEQFF.

The V call is TRBV19, the J call TRBJ1-2; D gene uncertain. CDR3 length: 12 amino acids. Per germline, CDR1 LNHDA and CDR2 SQIVND (reference sequence). This CDR3 is CASGLINYGYTF. CDR3 nucleotide sequence: TGTGCTTCGGGATTAATCAACTATGGCTACACCTTC.

This clone was seen ten or more times. The chain uses TRBV6-5 and TRBJ2-2; D possibly matches TRBD1 or TRBD2 (5 bases each). V was clipped by 7 bases and J by 5 bases, with 17 bases between them. The CDR3 totals 15 residues. Germline V gene lookup returns CDR1 MNHEY and CDR2 SVGAGI. DNA of the CDR3: TGTGCCAGCACCCTAACGGGGCTTACGACCGGGGAGCTGTTTTTT. Residues: CASTLTGLTTGELFF.

The chain uses TRBV2 and TRBJ1-2; a weak D match, TRBD1 (6 bases). Germline V gives CDR1 SNHLY, CDR2 FYNNEI. V dropped 6 bases and J dropped 2 bases, with 13 bases sitting between them. This CDR3 has 14 amino acids. The CDR3 spells CASRSQGGNYGYTF. The CDR3 nucleotides are TGTGCCAGCAGGTCACAGGGTGGGAACTATGGCTACACCTTC.

This rearrangement joins TRBV13 to TRBJ2-1; 12 nucleotides match TRBD1. This CDR3 contains 16 residues. CDR1 is PRHDT, CDR2 FYEKMQ, per germline (reference sequence). With V trimmed by 2 bases and J by 8 bases, 7 bases remained unmatched. In nucleotides, the CDR3 is TGTGCCAGCAGCTTATCTGGGACAGGGGGCGCGGATGAGCAGTTCTTC. Its protein is CASSLSGTGGADEQFF. Based on the CDR3 plus reference TRBV13 and TRBJ2-1, the full variable domain is AAGVIQSPRHLIKEKRETATLKCYPIPRHDTVYWYQQGPGQDPQFLISFYEKMQSDKGSIPDRFSAQQFSDYHSELNMSSLELGDSALYFCASSLSGTGGADEQFFGPGTRLTVL.

V and J are TRBV6-5 and TRBJ1-2, with unresolved D. The CDR3 is 14 residues long. Trimming stripped 2 bases from V and 4 bases from J, with 11 bases between. CDR1 is MNHEY and CDR2 is SVGAGI in the germline V gene. The CDR3 nucleotides read TGTGCCAGCAGTTACGGCGCGGGCGGCTATGGCTACACCTTC. It is translated as CASSYGAGGYGYTF.

The chain employs TRBV6-2 or TRBV6-3 and TRBJ2-7, with TRBD1 matching 9 bases. The V gene's germline CDR1 is MNHEY and CDR2 SVGEGT. V lost 5 bases to trimming and J lost 3 bases; unmatched junction nucleotides: 5. The CDR3 runs 14 residues. Here the CDR3 reads CASSTTGGFYEQYF. The CDR3 DNA is TGTGCCAGCAGTACGACAGGGGGTTTCTACGAGCAGTACTTC.

This chain connects TRBV7-6 to TRBJ1-3, with 8 bases aligning to TRBD1. The germline V gene has CDR1 SGHVS and CDR2 FNYEAQ. Trimming took 5 bases from V and 3 from J; bases not matched to a gene: 6. The CDR3 loop spans 15 amino acids. CDR3 amino acids: CASSLQGGVGNTIYF. The CDR3 coding sequence is TGTGCCAGCAGCCTACAGGGGGGCGTTGGAAACACCATATATTTT.

The chain is built from TRBV5-1 and TRBJ2-1; D remains unclear. Trimming removed 0 bases at V and 8 bases at J, with 9 bases between. CDR1 and CDR2 from the germline V gene are SGHRS and YFSETQ. The CDR3 loop spans 13 amino acids. CDR3 loop: CASSLGQLDEQFF. The CDR3 bases are TGCGCCAGCAGCTTGGGGCAGTTGGATGAGCAGTTCTTC.

The chain's CDR3 is CASSLVGVNTEAFF. The CDR3, as DNA: TGTGCCAGCAGCTTGGTTGGAGTGAACACTGAAGCTTTCTTT. V gene TRBV5-4 combines with J gene TRBJ1-1; D remains unclear. Trimming cost V 0 bases and J 0 bases, with 6 bases left between them. CDR1 and CDR2 (germline): SGHNT, YYREEE (reference sequence). This CDR3 is built from 14 residues.

This rearrangement joins TRBV14 to TRBJ2-3; either TRBD1 or TRBD2 may fit D (5 bases each). Trimming left V 4 bases short and J 11 bases short, with 10 bases between. Germline V lookup: CDR1 SGHDN, CDR2 FVKESK. There are 11 residues in the CDR3. The CDR3 reads CASSRGRLQYF. The CDR3 coding sequence is TGTGCCAGCAGCCGGGGGAGACTGCAGTATTTT.